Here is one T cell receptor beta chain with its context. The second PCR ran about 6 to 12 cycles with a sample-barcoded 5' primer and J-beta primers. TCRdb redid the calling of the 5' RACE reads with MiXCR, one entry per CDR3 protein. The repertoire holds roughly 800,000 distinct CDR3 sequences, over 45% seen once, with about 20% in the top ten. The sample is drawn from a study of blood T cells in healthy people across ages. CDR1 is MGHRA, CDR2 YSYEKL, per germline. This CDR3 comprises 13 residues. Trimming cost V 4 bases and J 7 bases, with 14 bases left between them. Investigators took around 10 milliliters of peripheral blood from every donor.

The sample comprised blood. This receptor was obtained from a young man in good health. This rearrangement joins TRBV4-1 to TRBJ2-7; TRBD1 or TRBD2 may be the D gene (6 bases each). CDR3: CASSLLGGREQYF. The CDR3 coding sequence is TGCGCCAGCAGCCTCCTAGGGGGGCGGGAGCAGTACTTC.